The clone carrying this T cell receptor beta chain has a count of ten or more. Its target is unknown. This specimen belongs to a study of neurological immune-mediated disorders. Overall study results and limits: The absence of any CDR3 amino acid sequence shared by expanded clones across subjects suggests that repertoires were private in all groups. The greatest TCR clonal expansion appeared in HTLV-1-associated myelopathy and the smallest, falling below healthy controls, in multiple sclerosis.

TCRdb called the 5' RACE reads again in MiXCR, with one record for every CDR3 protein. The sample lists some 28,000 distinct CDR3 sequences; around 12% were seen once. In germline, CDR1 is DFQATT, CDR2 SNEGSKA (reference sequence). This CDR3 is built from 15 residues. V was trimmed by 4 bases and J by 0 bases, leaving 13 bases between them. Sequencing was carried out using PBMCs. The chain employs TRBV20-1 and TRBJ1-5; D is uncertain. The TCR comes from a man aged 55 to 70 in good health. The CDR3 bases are TGCAGTGCTACGCGGAGTCCAAATAGCAATCAGCCCCAGCATTTT. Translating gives CSATRSPNSNQPQHF.